This T cell receptor beta chain was found in a study of CD8 T cells in Susac syndrome. Random hexamers primed reverse transcription of 0.5 to 1 ug RNA. MiXCR, run by TCRdb on the immunoSEQ multiplex PCR reads, gives a single entry per CDR3 protein. The table lists around 140,000 distinct CDR3 sequences, 75% to 90% of them singletons. The CDR3 is 16 amino acids. The ends lost 4 bases at V and 5 bases at J; junction bases unmatched: 10. The receptor was isolated from a human donor with multiple sclerosis. The chain uses TRBV12-3 or TRBV12-4 and TRBJ2-5; TRBD2 aligns across 10 bases. The source material was CD8+ T cells from PBMCs. The CDR3 DNA sequence: TGTGCCAGCAGTTCTAGCGGGGGCCCCGAGGGGGAGACCCAGTACTTC. Translated: CASSSSGGPEGETQYF.